This T cell receptor beta chain emerged from a study of graft-versus-host responses after intestinal transplantation. Study-wide results and caveats: Allografts from individuals with graft-donor T cell macrochimerism displayed high graft-versus-host to host-versus-graft clonal ratios.

Only in-frame clones appear in the TCRdb table, and some are missing; sequencing was by immunoSEQ multiplex PCR. The data hold about 88,000 clones, with roughly 93% observed a single time. Per germline, CDR1 SNHLY and CDR2 FYNNEI. V was trimmed by 8 bases and J by 2 bases, leaving 15 bases between them. The CDR3 has 14 residues. This clone appeared once. What it binds is not known. This clonotype was sampled from a human donor who was the organ donor for an intestinal transplant. Sequencing used unstimulated CD4+ T cells sorted from spleen or lymph node cells, obtained before transplant. This chain connects TRBV2 to TRBJ2-5, with D maybe TRBD2 (5 bases). CDR3 sequence reads: CASPRGRMQETQYF. The DNA of the CDR3 is TGTGCCAGCCCCCGAGGGAGAATGCAAGAGACCCAGTACTTC.